This entry is about one T cell receptor (beta chain). Its antigen is still unknown. The data belong to a study of T cell repertoires in cytomegalovirus infection. Study as a whole: It was recently identified HLA-C-restricted and well-studied HLA-B-restricted CMV epitopes that the study used. Signatures in public TCR beta sequences pointed to both CMV infection and matching HLA type. Findings and limits, study-wide: The ex vivo response was dominated by HLA-C-restricted CMV-specific TCR beta clonotypes.

Each CDR3 protein gets one entry after TCRdb re-called the reads with MiXCR. The sample consists of about 700,000 distinct CDR3 sequences, about 33% of them appearing once. The CDR3 length is 12 residues. Trimming took off 7 bases at V and 5 bases at J, with 11 bases between the two ends. The V gene's germline CDR1 is SGHVS and CDR2 FNYEAQ. The chain has TRBV7-6 and TRBJ2-5; D gene ambiguous. Sequenced here: cultured PBMCs, sampled from culture after CMV antigen stimulation. The sequence came from a human donor in good health (CMV status not recorded). Some clones in this sample may be carry-over from other donors' samples. The CDR3 region is CASNALRETQYF. Here the CDR3 DNA reads TGTGCCAGCAACGCCTTGAGGGAGACCCAGTACTTC.